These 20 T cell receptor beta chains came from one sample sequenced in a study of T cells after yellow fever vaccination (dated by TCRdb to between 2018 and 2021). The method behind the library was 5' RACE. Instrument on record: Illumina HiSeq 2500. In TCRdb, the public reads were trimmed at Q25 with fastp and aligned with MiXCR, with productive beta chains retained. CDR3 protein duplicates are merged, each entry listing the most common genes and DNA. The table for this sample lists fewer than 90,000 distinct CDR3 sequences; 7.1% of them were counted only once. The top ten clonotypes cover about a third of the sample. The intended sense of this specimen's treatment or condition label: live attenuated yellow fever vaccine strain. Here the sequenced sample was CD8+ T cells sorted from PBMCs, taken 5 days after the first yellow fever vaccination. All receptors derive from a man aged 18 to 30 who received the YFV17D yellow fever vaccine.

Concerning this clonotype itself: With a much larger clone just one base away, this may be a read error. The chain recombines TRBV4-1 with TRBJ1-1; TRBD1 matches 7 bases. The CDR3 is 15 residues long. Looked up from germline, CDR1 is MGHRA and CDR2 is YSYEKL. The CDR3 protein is CASSQETGLKTEAFF. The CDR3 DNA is TGCGCCAGCAGCCAGGAGACAGGGTTGAAGACTGAAGCTTTCTTT.

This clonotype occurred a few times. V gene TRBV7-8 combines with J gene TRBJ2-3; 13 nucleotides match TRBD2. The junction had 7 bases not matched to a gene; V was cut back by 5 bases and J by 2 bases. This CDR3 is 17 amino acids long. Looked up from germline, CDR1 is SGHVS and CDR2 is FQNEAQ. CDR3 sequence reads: CASSPRGLAGVTDTQYF. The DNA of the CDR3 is TGTGCCAGCAGCCCGCGAGGACTAGCGGGGGTCACAGATACGCAGTATTTT. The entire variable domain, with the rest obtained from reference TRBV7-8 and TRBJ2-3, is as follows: GAGVSQSPRYKVAKRGQDVALRCDPISGHVSLFWYQQALGQGPEFLTYFQNEAQLDKSGLPSDRFFAERPEGSVSTLKIQRTQQEDSAVYLCASSPRGLAGVTDTQYFGPGTRLTVL.

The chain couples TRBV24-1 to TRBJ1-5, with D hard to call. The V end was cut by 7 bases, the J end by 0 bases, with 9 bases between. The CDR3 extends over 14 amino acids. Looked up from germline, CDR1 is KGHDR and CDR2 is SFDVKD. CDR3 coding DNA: TGTGCCACCAGAAGACGGAGTAGCAATCAGCCCCAGCATTTT. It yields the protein CATRRRSSNQPQHF.

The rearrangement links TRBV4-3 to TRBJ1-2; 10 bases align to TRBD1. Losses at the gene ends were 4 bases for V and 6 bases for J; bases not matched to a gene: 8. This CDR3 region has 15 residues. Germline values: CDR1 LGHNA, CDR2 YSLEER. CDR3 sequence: CASSLRDRGINGYTF. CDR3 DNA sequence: TGCGCCAGCAGCCTCCGGGACAGGGGCATAAATGGCTACACCTTC.

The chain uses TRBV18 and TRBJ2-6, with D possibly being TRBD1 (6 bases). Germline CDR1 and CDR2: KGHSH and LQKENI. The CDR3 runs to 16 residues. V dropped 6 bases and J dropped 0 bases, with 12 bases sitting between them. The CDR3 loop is CASSPDRNSGANVLTF. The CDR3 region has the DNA TGTGCCAGCTCTCCCGACAGGAACTCTGGGGCCAACGTCCTGACTTTC.

The CDR3 spells CASSQETGFYGYTF. CDR3 bases: TGTGCCAGCAGCCAAGAAACTGGGTTCTATGGCTACACCTTC. The chain joins TRBV14 to TRBJ1-2, with D unresolved. Trimming removed 0 bases at V and 4 bases at J, with 9 bases between. CDR1 is SGHDN and CDR2 is FVKESK in the germline V gene. The CDR3 runs 14 residues. Drawing the rest from reference TRBV14 and TRBJ1-2, the complete variable domain is EAGVTQFPSHSVIEKGQTVTLRCDPISGHDNLYWYRRVMGKEIKFLLHFVKESKQDESGMPNNRFLAERTGGTYSTLKVQPAELEDSGVYFCASSQETGFYGYTFGSGTRLTVV.

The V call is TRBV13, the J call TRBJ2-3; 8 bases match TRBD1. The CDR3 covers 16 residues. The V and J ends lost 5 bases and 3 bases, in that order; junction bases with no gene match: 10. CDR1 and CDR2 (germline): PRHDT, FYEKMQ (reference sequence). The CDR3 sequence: CASSPRGRGRTDTQYF. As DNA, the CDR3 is TGTGCCAGCAGCCCTAGGGGCAGGGGGCGGACAGATACGCAGTATTTT.

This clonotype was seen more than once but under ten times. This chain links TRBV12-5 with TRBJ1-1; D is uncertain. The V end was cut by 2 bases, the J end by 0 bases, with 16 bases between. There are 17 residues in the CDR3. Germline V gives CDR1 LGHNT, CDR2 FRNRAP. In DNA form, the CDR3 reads TGTGCTAGTGGTTTGCCCTCGTCCGCAGACATGAACACTGAAGCTTTCTTT. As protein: CASGLPSSADMNTEAFF.

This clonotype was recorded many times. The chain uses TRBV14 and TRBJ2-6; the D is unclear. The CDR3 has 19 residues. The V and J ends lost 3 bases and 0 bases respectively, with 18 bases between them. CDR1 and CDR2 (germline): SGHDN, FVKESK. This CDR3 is CASSHPRSRRSSGANVLTF. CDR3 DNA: TGTGCCAGCAGCCATCCAAGGAGCAGGCGAAGCTCTGGGGCCAACGTCCTGACTTTC.

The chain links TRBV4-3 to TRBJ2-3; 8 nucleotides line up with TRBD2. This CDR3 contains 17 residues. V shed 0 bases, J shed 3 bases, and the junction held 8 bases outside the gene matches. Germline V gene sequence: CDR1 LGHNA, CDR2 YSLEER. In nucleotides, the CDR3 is TGCGCCAGCAGCCAAGAATTTTCCGGGGGGGCAACAGATACGCAGTATTTT. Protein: CASSQEFSGGATDTQYF.

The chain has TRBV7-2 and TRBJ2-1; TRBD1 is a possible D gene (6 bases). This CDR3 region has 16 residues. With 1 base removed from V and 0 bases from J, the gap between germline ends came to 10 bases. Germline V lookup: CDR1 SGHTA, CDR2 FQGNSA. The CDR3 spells CASSLDAGASYNEQFF. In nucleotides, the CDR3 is TGTGCCAGCAGCTTAGACGCAGGGGCCTCCTACAATGAGCAGTTCTTC.

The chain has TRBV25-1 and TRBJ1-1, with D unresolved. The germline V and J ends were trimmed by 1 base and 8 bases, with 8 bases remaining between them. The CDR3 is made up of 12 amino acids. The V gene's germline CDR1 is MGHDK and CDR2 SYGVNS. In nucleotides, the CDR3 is TGTGCCAGCAGTGAATTAGGGAGGGAAGCTTTCTTT. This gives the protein CASSELGREAFF.

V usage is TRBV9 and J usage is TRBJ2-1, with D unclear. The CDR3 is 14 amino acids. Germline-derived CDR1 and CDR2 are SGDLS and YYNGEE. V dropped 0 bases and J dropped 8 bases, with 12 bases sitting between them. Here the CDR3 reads CASSVGGPHDEQFF. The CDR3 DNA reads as TGTGCCAGCAGCGTAGGAGGCCCGCACGATGAGCAGTTCTTC.

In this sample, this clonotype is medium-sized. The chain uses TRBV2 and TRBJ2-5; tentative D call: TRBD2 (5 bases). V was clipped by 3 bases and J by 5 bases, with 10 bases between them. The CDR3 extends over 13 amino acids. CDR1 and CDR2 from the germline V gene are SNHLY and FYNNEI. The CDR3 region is CASSESPGETQYF. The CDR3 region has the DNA TGTGCCAGCAGTGAGAGTCCGGGGGAGACCCAGTACTTC.

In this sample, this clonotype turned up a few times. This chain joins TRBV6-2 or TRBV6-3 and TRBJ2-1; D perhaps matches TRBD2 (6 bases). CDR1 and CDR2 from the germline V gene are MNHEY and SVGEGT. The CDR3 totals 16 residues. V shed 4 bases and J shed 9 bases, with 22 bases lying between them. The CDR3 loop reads CASSFSLSPAGSEQFF. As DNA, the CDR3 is TGTGCCAGCAGTTTCTCATTGTCCCCCGCGGGAAGTGAGCAGTTCTTC.

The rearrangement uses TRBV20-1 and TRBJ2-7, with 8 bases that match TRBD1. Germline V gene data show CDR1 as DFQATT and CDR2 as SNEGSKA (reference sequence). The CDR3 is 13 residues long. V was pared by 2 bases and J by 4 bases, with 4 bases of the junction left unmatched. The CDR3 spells CSARTGTGYEQYF. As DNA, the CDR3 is TGCAGTGCTAGAACCGGGACAGGTTACGAGCAGTACTTC.

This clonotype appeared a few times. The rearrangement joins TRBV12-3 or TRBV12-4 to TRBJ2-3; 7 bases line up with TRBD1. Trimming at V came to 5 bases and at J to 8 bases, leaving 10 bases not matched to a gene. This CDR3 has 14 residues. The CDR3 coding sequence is TGTGCCAGCAGTAAATCACCGAGGGACAGTACGCAGTATTTT. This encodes CASSKSPRDSTQYF.

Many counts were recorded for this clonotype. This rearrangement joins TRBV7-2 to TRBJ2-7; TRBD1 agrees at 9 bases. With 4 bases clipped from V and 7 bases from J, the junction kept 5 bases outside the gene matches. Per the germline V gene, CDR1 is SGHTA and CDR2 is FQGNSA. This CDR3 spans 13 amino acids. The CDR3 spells CASSSGTGWEQYF. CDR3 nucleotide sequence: TGTGCCAGCAGCTCTGGGACAGGGTGGGAGCAGTACTTC.

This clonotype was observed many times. The CDR3 DNA follows: TGCGCCAGCAGCCCGGTGCTGAACACTGAAGCTTTCTTT. Its translation is CASSPVLNTEAFF. This chain joins TRBV4-3 and TRBJ1-1; the D is unclear. The CDR3 runs to 13 residues. Trimming removed 4 bases from V and 0 bases from J, with 6 bases in between. The germline V gene encodes CDR1 LGHNA and CDR2 YSLEER.

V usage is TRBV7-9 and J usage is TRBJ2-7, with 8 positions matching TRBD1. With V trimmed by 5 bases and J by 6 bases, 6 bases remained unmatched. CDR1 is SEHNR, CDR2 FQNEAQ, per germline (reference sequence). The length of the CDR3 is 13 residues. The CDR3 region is CASSTGRGPEQYV. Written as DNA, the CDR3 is TGTGCCAGCAGCACCGGCAGGGGGCCCGAGCAGTACGTC.